This TCR beta chain was observed in a study of blood T cells in healthy people across ages. Only a few counts were recorded for this clonotype. Its matching antigen is unknown. Germline V CDR1 and CDR2: LGHDT, YNNKEL (reference sequence). Losses at the gene ends were 1 base for V and 6 bases for J; bases not matched to a gene: 8. The CDR3 is 16 amino acids. For the second PCR, which ran for about 7 to 11 cycles, a sample-barcoded 5' primer and a J-beta primer mix were used. TCRdb recomputed calls from the 5' RACE reads with MiXCR, one row per CDR3 protein. Of about 1,800,000 distinct CDR3 sequences detected, roughly 27% appear once; the ten largest clones hold 7.7%. Study-wide results and limits: Long-lived donors carried more naive CD4+ cells and greater diversity than aged donors.

The J gene is TRBJ2-1, the V gene TRBV3-1; 8 nucleotides match TRBD2. The sequencing input was blood. This clonotype originated in a woman in her thirties in good health. DNA of the CDR3: TGTGCCAGCAGCCAAGGAGTAGCGGGGCTTCTCAATGAGCAGTTCTTC. Translating gives CASSQGVAGLLNEQFF.